The source of this T cell receptor beta chain is a study of blood T cells in healthy people across ages. PCR was performed a second time for about 7 to 11 cycles using a sample-barcoded 5' primer and a J-beta primer mix. TCRdb re-called the 5' RACE reads with MiXCR, one entry per CDR3 protein. Of 1 million or so distinct CDR3 sequences in the sample, approximately 26% were seen once. This sample was also put to use in a study of T cells of mothers and their children. In that study: Over 8 million TCR beta CDR3 reads were obtained from each mother, and roughly 2.9 million from each child.

This clonotype was obtained from a girl aged 2-10 years in good health. Material for sequencing was blood.

The CDR3 DNA reads TGCGCCAGCAGCCAAGATCTAAGGTTAACGGGCAACTATGGCTACACCTTC. Residues: CASSQDLRLTGNYGYTF. The rearrangement joins TRBV4-3 to TRBJ1-2; D gene ambiguous. The CDR3 totals 17 residues. Trimming stripped 0 bases from V and 2 bases from J, with 16 bases between. Germline lookup yields CDR1 LGHNA and CDR2 YSLEER.